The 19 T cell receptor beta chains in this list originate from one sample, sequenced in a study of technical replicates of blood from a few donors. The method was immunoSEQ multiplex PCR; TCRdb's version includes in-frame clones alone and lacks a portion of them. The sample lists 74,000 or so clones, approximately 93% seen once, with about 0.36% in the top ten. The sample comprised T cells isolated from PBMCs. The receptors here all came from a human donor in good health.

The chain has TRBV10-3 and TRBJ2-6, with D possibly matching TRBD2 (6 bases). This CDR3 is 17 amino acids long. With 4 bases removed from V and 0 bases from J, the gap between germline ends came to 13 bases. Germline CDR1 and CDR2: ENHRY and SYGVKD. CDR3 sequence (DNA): TGTGCCATCAGTGTCTCGGGAGTGGCCTCTGGGGCCAACGTCCTGACTTTC. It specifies CAISVSGVASGANVLTF.

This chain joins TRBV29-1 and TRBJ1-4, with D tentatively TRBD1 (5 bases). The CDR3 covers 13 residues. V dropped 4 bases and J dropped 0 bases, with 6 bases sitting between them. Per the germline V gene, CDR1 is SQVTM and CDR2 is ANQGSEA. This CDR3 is CSVGTTTNEKLFF. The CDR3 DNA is TGCAGCGTTGGGACAACAACTAATGAAAAACTGTTTTTT.

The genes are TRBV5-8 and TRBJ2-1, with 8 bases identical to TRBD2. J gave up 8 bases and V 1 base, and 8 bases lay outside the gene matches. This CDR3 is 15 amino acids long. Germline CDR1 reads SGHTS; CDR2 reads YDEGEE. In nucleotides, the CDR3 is TGTGCCAGCAGCTTGCAGGGCGGGAGGTCGGATGAGCAGTTCTTC. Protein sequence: CASSLQGGRSDEQFF.

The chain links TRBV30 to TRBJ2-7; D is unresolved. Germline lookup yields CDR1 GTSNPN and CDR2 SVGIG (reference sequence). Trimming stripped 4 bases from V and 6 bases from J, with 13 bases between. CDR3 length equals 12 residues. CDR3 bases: TGTGCCTGGAATACGATTTGGAGCGAGCAGTACTTC. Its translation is CAWNTIWSEQYF.

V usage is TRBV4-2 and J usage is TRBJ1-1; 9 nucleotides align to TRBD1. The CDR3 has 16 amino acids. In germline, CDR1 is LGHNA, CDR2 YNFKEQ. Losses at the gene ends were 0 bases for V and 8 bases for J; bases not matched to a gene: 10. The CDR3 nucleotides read TGTGCCAGCAGCCAAGAGGGTTCGGGACAGGGTAGAGAAGCTTTCTTT. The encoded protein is CASSQEGSGQGREAFF.

In nucleotides, the CDR3 is TGTGCCAGCAGCTTCCGAGATACGCAGTATTTT. It translates to CASSFRDTQYF. The rearrangement joins TRBV11-2 to TRBJ2-3; D call uncertain. Germline V lookup: CDR1 SGHAT, CDR2 FQNNGV. CDR3 size: 11 residues. The V end was cut by 3 bases, the J end by 5 bases, with 3 bases between.

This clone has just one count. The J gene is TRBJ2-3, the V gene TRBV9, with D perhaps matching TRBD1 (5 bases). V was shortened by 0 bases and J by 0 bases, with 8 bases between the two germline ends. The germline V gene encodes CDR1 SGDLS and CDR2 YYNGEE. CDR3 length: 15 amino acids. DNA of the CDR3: TGTGCCAGCAGCGTAGCCGCAGGGAGCACAGATACGCAGTATTTT. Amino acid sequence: CASSVAAGSTDTQYF. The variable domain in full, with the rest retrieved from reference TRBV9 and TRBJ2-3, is DSGVTQTPKHLITATGQRVTLRCSPRSGDLSVYWYQQSLDQGLQFLIQYYNGEERAKGNILERFSAQQFPDLHSELNLSSLELGDSALYFCASSVAAGSTDTQYFGPGTRLTVL.

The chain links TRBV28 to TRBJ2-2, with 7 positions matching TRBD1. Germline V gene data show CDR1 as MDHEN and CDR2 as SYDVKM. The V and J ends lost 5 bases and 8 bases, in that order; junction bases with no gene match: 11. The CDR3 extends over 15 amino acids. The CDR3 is CASSGDRVYRGELFF. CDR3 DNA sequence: TGTGCCAGCAGTGGAGACAGGGTCTACAGGGGGGAGCTGTTTTTT.

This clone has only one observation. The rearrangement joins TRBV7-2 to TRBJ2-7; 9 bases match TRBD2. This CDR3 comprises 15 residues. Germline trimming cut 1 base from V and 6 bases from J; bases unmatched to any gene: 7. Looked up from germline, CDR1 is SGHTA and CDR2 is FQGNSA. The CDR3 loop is CASSLDTGLAAEQYF. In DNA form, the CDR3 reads TGTGCCAGCAGCTTAGATACGGGACTAGCAGCCGAGCAGTACTTC.

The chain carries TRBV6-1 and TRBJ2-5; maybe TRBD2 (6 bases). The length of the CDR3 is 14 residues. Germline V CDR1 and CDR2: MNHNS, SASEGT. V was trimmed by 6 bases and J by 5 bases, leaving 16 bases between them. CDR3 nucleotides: TGTGCCAGCAGCTTAGATGCGGGATACGAGACCCAGTACTTC. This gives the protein CASSLDAGYETQYF.

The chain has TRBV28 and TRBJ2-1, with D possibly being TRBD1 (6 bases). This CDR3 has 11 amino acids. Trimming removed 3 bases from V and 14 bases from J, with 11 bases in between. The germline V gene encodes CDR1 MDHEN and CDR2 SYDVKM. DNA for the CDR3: TGTGCCAGCAGTTTGGGGGCGTGGGAGTTCTTC. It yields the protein CASSLGAWEFF.

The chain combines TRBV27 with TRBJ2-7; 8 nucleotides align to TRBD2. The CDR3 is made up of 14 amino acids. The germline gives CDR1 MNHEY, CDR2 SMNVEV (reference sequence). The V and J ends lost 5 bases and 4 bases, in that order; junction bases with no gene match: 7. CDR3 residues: CASSSIAGFYEQYF. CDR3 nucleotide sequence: TGTGCCAGCAGTAGCATAGCGGGGTTTTACGAGCAGTACTTC.

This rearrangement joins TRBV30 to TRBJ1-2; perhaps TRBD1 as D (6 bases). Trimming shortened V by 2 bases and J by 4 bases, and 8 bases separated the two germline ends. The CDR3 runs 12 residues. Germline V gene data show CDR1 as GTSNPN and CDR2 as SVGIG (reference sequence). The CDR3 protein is CAWSTGIYGYTF. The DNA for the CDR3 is TGTGCCTGGAGTACAGGGATCTATGGCTACACCTTC. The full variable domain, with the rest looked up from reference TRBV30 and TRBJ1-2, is SQTIHQWPATLVQPVGSPLSLECTVEGTSNPNLYWYRQAAGRGLQLLFYSVGIGQISSEVPQNLSASRPQDRQFILSSKKLLLSDSGFYLCAWSTGIYGYTFGSGTRLTVV.

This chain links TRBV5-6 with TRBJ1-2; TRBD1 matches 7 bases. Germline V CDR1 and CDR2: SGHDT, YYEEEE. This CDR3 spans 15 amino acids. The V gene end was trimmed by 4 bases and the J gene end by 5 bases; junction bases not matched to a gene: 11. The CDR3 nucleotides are TGTGCCAGCAGCAAGAACACAGGGGTACGATATGGCTACACCTTC. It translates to CASSKNTGVRYGYTF.

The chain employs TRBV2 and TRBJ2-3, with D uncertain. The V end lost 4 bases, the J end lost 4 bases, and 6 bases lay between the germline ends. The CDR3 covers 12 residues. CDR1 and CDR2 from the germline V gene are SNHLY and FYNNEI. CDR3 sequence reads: CASSVGPDTQYF. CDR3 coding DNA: TGTGCCAGCAGTGTTGGGCCAGATACGCAGTATTTT.

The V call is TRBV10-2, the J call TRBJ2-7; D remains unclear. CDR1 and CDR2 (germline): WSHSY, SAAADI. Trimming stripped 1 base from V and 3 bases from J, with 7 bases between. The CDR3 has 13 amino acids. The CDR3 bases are TGCGCCAGCAGTGAGTTGTTTAACTACGAGCAGTACTTC. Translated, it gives CASSELFNYEQYF.

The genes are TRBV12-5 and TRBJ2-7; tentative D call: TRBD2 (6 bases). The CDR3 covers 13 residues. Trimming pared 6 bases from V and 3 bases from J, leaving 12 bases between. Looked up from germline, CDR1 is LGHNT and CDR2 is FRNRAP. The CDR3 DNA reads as TGTGCTAGTGGACCGGGACTCGGCTACGAGCAGTACTTC. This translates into CASGPGLGYEQYF.

The chain's CDR3 is CSVEVGTGGIGTEAFF. CDR3 DNA: TGCAGCGTTGAAGTTGGGACAGGGGGAATTGGCACTGAAGCTTTCTTT. The rearrangement uses TRBV29-1 and TRBJ1-1; 11 bases align to TRBD1. The germline V gene has CDR1 SQVTM and CDR2 ANQGSEA. The V segment lost 1 base and the J segment 4 bases; nucleotides outside the gene matches: 8. This CDR3 contains 16 residues.

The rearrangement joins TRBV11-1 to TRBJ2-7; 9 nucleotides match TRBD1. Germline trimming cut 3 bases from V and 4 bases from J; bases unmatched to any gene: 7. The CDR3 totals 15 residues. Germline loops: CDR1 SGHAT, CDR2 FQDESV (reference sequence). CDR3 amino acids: CASSFSGQGNYEQYF. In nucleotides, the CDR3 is TGTGCCAGCAGCTTTTCGGGACAGGGAAATTACGAGCAGTACTTC.